This TCR beta chain was obtained from a study of blood T cell repertoires in COVID-19. Produced via immunoSEQ multiplex PCR; TCRdb's table is partial and in-frame only. This table holds around 180,000 clones, around 77% found once. CDR3 size: 12 residues. The V and J ends lost 4 bases and 6 bases respectively, with 10 bases between them. Sequenced material: peripheral blood. V gene TRBV12-3 or TRBV12-4 combines with J gene TRBJ2-7; D is possibly TRBD1 (5 bases). The source of this sequence is a man aged 65 to 85 with active or convalescent COVID-19. The CDR3 region is CASSSTQAEQYF. In nucleotides, the CDR3 is TGTGCCAGCAGTTCCACACAGGCCGAGCAGTACTTC.